Following are 7 T cell receptor beta chains from one sample sequenced in a study of T cell repertoires in cytomegalovirus infection. TCRdb used MiXCR to reprocess the reads, holding one entry per CDR3 protein. The table shows about 600,000 distinct CDR3 sequences, with approximately 25% occurring only once. The sequenced sample was CD8+ T cells from PBMCs. The receptors here all came from a human donor in good health (CMV status not recorded). Some clones in this sample may be carry-over from other donors' samples.

The CDR3, as DNA: TGTGCCAGCAGCTTGGGCGGGGCGTTCGACTATGAGCAGTTCTTC. It is translated as CASSLGGAFDYEQFF. V usage is TRBV7-9 and J usage is TRBJ2-1; D perhaps matches TRBD2 (6 bases). V lost 3 bases and J 8 bases, leaving 17 bases between the germline ends. The CDR3 is 15 amino acids. Germline loops: CDR1 SEHNR, CDR2 FQNEAQ (reference sequence).

The chain has TRBV6-5 and TRBJ1-2; D is undetermined. Trimming stripped 1 base from V and 10 bases from J, with 13 bases between. This CDR3 contains 13 residues. CDR1 MNHEY and CDR2 SVGAGI come from the germline V gene. The CDR3 here is CASSYFQSVDYTF. The CDR3 bases are TGTGCCAGCAGTTACTTTCAATCAGTCGACTACACCTTC.

This clonotype was counted a single time. A clone one base away is much larger, so this may be a read error. The genes are TRBV6-1 and TRBJ1-2; D uncertain. Looked up from germline, CDR1 is MNHNS and CDR2 is SASEGT. The length of the CDR3 is 15 residues. CDR3 sequence (DNA): TGTGTCAGCAGTCCCTTAGGGTCGGCCGAATATGGCTACACCTTC. Translating gives CVSSPLGSAEYGYTF.

This clonotype was seen many times. The gene calls are TRBV7-6 and TRBJ2-7; D perhaps matches TRBD1 (6 bases). This CDR3 comprises 14 residues. The V and J ends lost 4 bases and 5 bases respectively, with 15 bases between them. Per germline, CDR1 SGHVS and CDR2 FNYEAQ. Written as DNA, the CDR3 is TGTGCCAGCAGCTATAAGGGACAATTAGACGAGCAGTACTTC. It specifies CASSYKGQLDEQYF. Filled out from reference TRBV7-6 and TRBJ2-7, the complete variable domain reads GAGVSQSPRYKVTKRGQDVALRCDPISGHVSLYWYRQALGQGPEFLTYFNYEAQQDKSGLPNDRFSAERPEGSISTLTIQRTEQRDSAMYRCASSYKGQLDEQYFGPGTRLTVT.

This clonotype showed up just a few times. This rearrangement joins TRBV6-5 to TRBJ2-3, with 9 bases fitting TRBD2. Per the germline V gene, CDR1 is MNHEY and CDR2 is SVGAGI. V shed 2 bases and J 7 bases; nucleotides not matched to a gene: 10. The CDR3 runs to 16 residues. The CDR3 spells CASSYPRGSGGYTQYF. The DNA for the CDR3 is TGTGCCAGCAGTTACCCGCGGGGTAGCGGGGGATATACGCAGTATTTT.

The J gene is TRBJ2-5, the V gene TRBV12-3 or TRBV12-4, with D perhaps assigned TRBD1 or TRBD2 (5 bases each). The CDR3 extends over 17 amino acids. Trimming pared 5 bases from V and 5 bases from J, leaving 24 bases between. The CDR3 DNA is TGTGCCAGCAGTCCCCCGCCGAATACGGGGCTCGGGGAGACCCAGTACTTC. Translating it yields CASSPPPNTGLGETQYF.

This rearrangement joins TRBV6-2 or TRBV6-3 to TRBJ1-2, with D possibly matching TRBD1 (5 bases). V gave up 0 bases and J gave up 4 bases, with 15 bases separating them. The CDR3 loop spans 16 amino acids. The germline V gene encodes CDR1 MNHEY and CDR2 SVGEGT. The CDR3 spells CASSYSPGLISYGYTF. CDR3 DNA sequence: TGTGCCAGCAGTTACTCTCCGGGACTGATCTCCTATGGCTACACCTTC.